This entry describes one T cell receptor beta chain. It lacks a known antigen. Base-call qualities are not available, and no considerably larger clone is one nucleotide away. The sample originates from a study of T cell responses to AZD1222 COVID-19 vaccine (dated by TCRdb to the early 2020s). General notes on the study: AZD1222 recipients given second doses at about 4 weeks or at about 12 weeks were pooled, since spike-specific TCR depth and breadth were not found to differ between the two schedules. Trial participants were enrolled by age into subgroups of 18-55, 56-69 and 70-plus years, and about 150, 27 and 61 TCR-sequenced participants, respectively, were included in these subgroups. A total of approximately 240 trial participants underwent TCR sequencing, of whom about 200 had received two doses of AZD1222 and around 25 had received two doses of the MenACWY control vaccine.

The CDR3 regions of human TCRbeta chains were subjected to immunosequencing. On the study's bioinformatics: Repertoire TCRs were matched against a reference library of SARS-CoV-2-specific TCRs generated with the MIRA antigen-specificity platform. Breadth was defined as the fraction of unique TCRs that were SARS-CoV-2-associated. Depth was defined as the fraction of total T cells that were SARS-CoV-2-associated. Each spike-specific TCR was assigned to its reactive spike region and to a CD4 or CD8 class using the MIRA data. Log10-transformed breadth and depth values were compared by one-way ANOVA with Sidak's multiple comparisons tests. Not all clones reach the TCRdb copy of this immuneACCESS table, which keeps in-frame sequences only. Checked studies attribute under half of the gap to unresolved V genes and leave the rest unexplained. V, J and clone size were drawn from that table, and D and trimming were deduced from the DNA. This sample holds 150,000 or so clones; 90% to 95% were observed only once. The leading ten clones occupy 1.4% to 1.5% of the sample.

Study-wide findings and limitations: The vaccine-associated CD4 TCRs covered the entire spike protein, and the dominant responses fell in regions 160-218 and 743-854. No day 14 peak-response samples were available, so repertoires were characterized only after the peak T cell response. In the small 56-69-year group, the increase in depth fell short of significance, most likely because of low power. Spike-specific TCR breadth and depth rose significantly after two AZD1222 doses compared with day 0 and with MenACWY recipients. Conclusions about previously exposed vaccinees are limited because only five to seven AZD1222 recipients were SARS-CoV-2 seropositive at baseline. Epitopes outside the regions mutated in the B.1.351 and B.1.1.7 variants were reportedly recognized by nearly half of the unique spike-specific TCRs. Participants were mostly white British and included more females than males, and it was suggested by the authors that clonal diversity may have been underestimated.

The time point tag for this specimen amounts to: baseline before first vaccination. The vaccinee samples were drawn from two UK trials, COV001 and COV002, one of which was a single-blind randomized controlled phase 2/3 trial testing AZD1222 (ChAdOx1 nCoV-19) in healthy adults. Trial participant PBMC samples were collected at day 0 and day 28 after the second dose for TCRbeta chain sequencing. According to the germline V gene, CDR1 reads SGHRS and CDR2 reads YFSETQ. Counted from cysteine to phenylalanine, this CDR3 has 18 amino acids. Of all the DNA, just the CDR3 is kept, 54 bases in frame from base 1. At the junction V is shortened by 6 bases and J by 0 bases; bases outside the gene matches: 17.

The V gene is TRBV5-1 and the J gene is TRBJ2-7; 8 nucleotides in the junction match TRBD2. The sequence was collected from an adult in good health. The sample in question was peripheral blood, obtained on day 0 of AZD1222 vaccination. CDR3 region: CASKEGVGVSGGSYEQYF. Read as DNA, the sequence is TGCGCCAGCAAGGAAGGGGTGGGTGTGAGCGGGGGCTCCTACGAGCAGTACTTC.